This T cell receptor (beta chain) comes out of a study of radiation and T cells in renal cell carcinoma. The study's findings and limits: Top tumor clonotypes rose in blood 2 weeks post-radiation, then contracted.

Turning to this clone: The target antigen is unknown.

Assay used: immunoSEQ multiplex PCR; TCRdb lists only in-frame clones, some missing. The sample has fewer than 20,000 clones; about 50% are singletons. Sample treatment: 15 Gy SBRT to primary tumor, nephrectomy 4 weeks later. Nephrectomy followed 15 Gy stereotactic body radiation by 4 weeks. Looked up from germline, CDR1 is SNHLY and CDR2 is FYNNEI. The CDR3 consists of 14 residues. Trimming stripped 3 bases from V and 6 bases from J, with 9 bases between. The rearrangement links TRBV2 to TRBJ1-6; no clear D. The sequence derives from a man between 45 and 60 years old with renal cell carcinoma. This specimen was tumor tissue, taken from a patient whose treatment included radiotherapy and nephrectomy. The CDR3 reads CASSDLGSNSPLHF. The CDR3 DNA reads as TGTGCCAGCAGTGATTTGGGCAGTAATTCACCCCTCCACTTT.